This TCR beta chain was profiled in a study of response to subunit inactivated influenza vaccine. Findings of the study overall: Few additional T cells are recruited per seasonal influenza vaccination, authors suggested.

Trimming took off 5 bases at V and 9 bases at J, with 14 bases between the two ends. Germline V gene sequence: CDR1 SEHNR, CDR2 FQNEAQ (reference sequence). The CDR3 covers 14 residues. About this clonotype: Antigen unknown.

Via MiXCR, TCRdb re-called the RT-PCR reads, giving one row per CDR3 protein. In the table there are hundreds of thousands of distinct CDR3 sequences, 25% of which are singletons. This TCR came from a man aged 45-65 years who received an inactivated influenza vaccine. Sample: CD4+ T cells sorted from PBMCs, taken 5 days after vaccination. The chain joins TRBV7-9 to TRBJ1-6; D may be TRBD1 (6 bases). CDR3 protein: CASSPDSEGSPLHF. The CDR3 DNA follows: TGTGCCAGCAGCCCGGACAGTGAGGGTTCACCCCTCCACTTT. Supplemented by reference TRBV7-9 and TRBJ1-6, the full variable domain reads DTGVSQNPRHKITKRGQNVTFRCDPISEHNRLYWYRQTLGQGPEFLTYFQNEAQLEKSRLLSDRFSAERPKGSFSTLEIQRTEQGDSAMYLCASSPDSEGSPLHFGNGTRLTVT.